One and the same sample provided the 20 T cell receptor beta chains below, sequenced in a study of spatial heterogeneity in lung cancer. Time point of the sample: sample taken at primary tumor resection. General observations from the study: Tumoral mutation counts were tracked by counts of expanded intratumoral alpha and beta TCRs.

TCRdb analysed the 5' RACE reads with MiXCR anew, one entry per CDR3 protein. The sample shows 25,000 to 30,000 distinct CDR3 sequences, 7.1% of them seen only once. Antigens of these TCRs are unknown. The material was lung tumor tissue, obtained at surgery. Receptors were obtained from a male donor with early-stage non-small cell lung cancer.

This clonotype came up many times. The chain links TRBV18 to TRBJ1-5; 7 bases are shared with TRBD1. Germline CDR1 is KGHSH and CDR2 is LQKENI. V dropped 3 bases and J dropped 4; count of bases not matched to a gene: 3. The CDR3 runs to 14 residues. CDR3 sequence: CASSPGQANQPQHF. The CDR3 DNA is TGTGCCAGCTCACCCGGACAGGCTAATCAGCCCCAGCATTTT. The whole variable domain, filled in from reference TRBV18 and TRBJ1-5, reads NAGVMQNPRHLVRRRGQEARLRCSPMKGHSHVYWYRQLPEEGLKFMVYLQKENIIDESGMPKERFSAEFPKEGPSILRIQQVVRGDSAAYFCASSPGQANQPQHFGDGTRLSIL.

Many counts were recorded for this clonotype. The chain links TRBV28 to TRBJ2-7, with 7 nucleotides matching TRBD2. J gave up 1 base and V 6 bases, and 6 bases lay outside the gene matches. CDR1 and CDR2 from the germline V gene are MDHEN and SYDVKM. The CDR3 has 14 residues. The CDR3 here is CASRMGGLSYEQYF. The CDR3 DNA follows: TGTGCCAGCAGAATGGGGGGGTTATCCTACGAGCAGTACTTC.

This clonotype has at least ten counts. This chain links TRBV20-1 with TRBJ2-2, with no clear D. Looked up from germline, CDR1 is DFQATT and CDR2 is SNEGSKA (reference sequence). V was shortened by 5 bases and J by 5 bases, with 9 bases between the two germline ends. The CDR3 sequence is 12 residues long. The CDR3 reads CSASYFTGELFF. The CDR3 DNA reads TGCAGTGCTTCTTACTTTACCGGGGAGCTGTTTTTT.

This chain uses TRBV12-5 with TRBJ2-3; 10 bases are shared with TRBD1. The CDR3 runs 15 residues. Germline CDR1 LGHNT, CDR2 FRNRAP. V lost 5 bases to trimming and J lost 2 bases; unmatched junction nucleotides: 4. The CDR3 spells CASGRDRGYTDTQYF. The CDR3 DNA follows: TGTGCTAGTGGTAGGGACAGGGGATACACAGATACGCAGTATTTT.

This clonotype has a count of ten or more. This rearrangement joins TRBV20-1 to TRBJ2-1, with a possible D match to TRBD2 (6 bases). Germline CDR1 is DFQATT and CDR2 is SNEGSKA (reference sequence). This CDR3 contains 17 residues. Deletions cut 6 bases from V and 3 bases from J, with 24 bases between. The CDR3 loop reads CSASPATGVTFYNEQFF. CDR3 nucleotides: TGCAGTGCCAGCCCCGCCACGGGGGTCACTTTCTACAATGAGCAGTTCTTC.

V gene TRBV6-5 combines with J gene TRBJ1-5, with a weak D call TRBD1 (6 bases). This CDR3 is 15 amino acids long. V was pared by 9 bases and J by 4 bases, with 19 bases between. CDR1 is MNHEY, CDR2 SVGAGI, per germline. CDR3 coding DNA: TGTGCCAGTGGACTTGGGGGGCGAGGAAATCAGCCCCAGCATTTT. Its protein product is CASGLGGRGNQPQHF.

The genes are TRBV11-2 and TRBJ2-2, with 7 bases lining up with TRBD1. In germline, CDR1 is SGHAT, CDR2 FQNNGV. Trimming took 3 bases from V and 4 from J; bases not matched to a gene: 2. There are 14 residues in the CDR3. Here the CDR3 reads CASSLDRSTGELFF. Written as DNA, the CDR3 is TGTGCCAGCAGCTTGGACAGGTCCACCGGGGAGCTGTTTTTT.

This clonotype has only a few counts. The chain links TRBV7-2 to TRBJ2-7, with a tentative D call TRBD2 (6 bases). V was pared by 5 bases and J by 1 base, with 12 bases between. The CDR3 consists of 14 residues. Germline CDR1 SGHTA, CDR2 FQGNSA. The CDR3 sequence is CASSPGGSSYEQYF. The CDR3 DNA sequence: TGTGCCAGCAGCCCAGGAGGGTCTTCCTACGAGCAGTACTTC.

The table lists this clonotype with many counts. The gene calls are TRBV18 and TRBJ2-1; 11 bases match TRBD2. The germline gives CDR1 KGHSH, CDR2 LQKENI. The CDR3 contains 16 residues. The J segment lost 8 bases and the V segment lost 5 bases, leaving 11 bases of the junction unmatched. CDR3 region: CASSTSGGPLQYEQFF. CDR3 coding DNA: TGTGCCAGCTCAACTAGCGGGGGACCCCTACAATATGAGCAGTTCTTC.

This clonotype was observed at least ten times. V usage is TRBV10-3 and J usage is TRBJ2-3; 7 bases fit TRBD1. With V trimmed by 5 bases and J by 4 bases, 6 bases remained unmatched. Per the germline V gene, CDR1 is ENHRY and CDR2 is SYGVKD. The CDR3 is 14 residues long. The DNA for the CDR3 is TGTGCCATCAGTCTAGGGCAGGGGGCAGATACGCAGTATTTT. Translation: CAISLGQGADTQYF.

This clonotype was seen many times. DNA for the CDR3: TGTGCCAGCAGCGCAGGGGTCTCTGGGGCCAACGTCCTGACTTTC. It yields the protein CASSAGVSGANVLTF. The V and J genes are TRBV5-6 and TRBJ2-6; TRBD1 might be the D (6 bases). The V and J ends lost 4 bases and 0 bases respectively, with 8 bases between them. Germline CDR1 SGHDT, CDR2 YYEEEE. The CDR3 spans 15 residues.

This clonotype was picked up many times. This chain joins TRBV6-2 or TRBV6-3 and TRBJ1-1, with no clear D. Trimming left V 2 bases short and J 1 base short, with 5 bases between. Germline CDR1 is MNHEY and CDR2 is SVGEGT. The CDR3 has 13 residues. Here the CDR3 reads CASSYNRNTEAFF. CDR3 DNA sequence: TGTGCCAGCAGTTACAATCGGAACACTGAAGCTTTCTTT.

In this sample, this clonotype turned up many times. The chain uses TRBV28 and TRBJ2-1; a possible D gene is TRBD1 (6 bases). This CDR3 spans 21 amino acids. Germline-derived CDR1 and CDR2 are MDHEN and SYDVKM. Trimming stripped 4 bases from V and 5 bases from J, with 33 bases between. CDR3 in amino acids: CASSSLGTPVRPSQANNEQFF. Here the CDR3 DNA reads TGTGCCAGCAGTTCCCTGGGGACACCCGTCCGGCCCTCCCAGGCTAACAATGAGCAGTTCTTC.

This clonotype was detected ten times or more. The rearrangement joins TRBV6-2 or TRBV6-3 to TRBJ2-5, with a possible D match to TRBD2 (6 bases). This CDR3 is 15 amino acids long. Trimming took off 5 bases at V and 4 bases at J, with 17 bases between the two ends. Germline lookup yields CDR1 MNHEY and CDR2 SVGEGT. CDR3 sequence: CASSRLGGISETQYF. In nucleotides, the CDR3 is TGTGCCAGCAGTCGACTGGGAGGAATATCAGAGACCCAGTACTTC.

The rearrangement links TRBV11-2 to TRBJ2-3; D possibly uses TRBD1 or TRBD2 (6 bases each). The CDR3 totals 14 residues. Per germline, CDR1 SGHAT and CDR2 FQNNGV. Trimming cost V 2 bases and J 8 bases, with 14 bases left between them. In nucleotides, the CDR3 is TGTGCCAGCAGCTTATCTGGGGGGCGCGGTACGCAGTATTTT. Encoded protein: CASSLSGGRGTQYF.

This clonotype appeared many times. This rearrangement joins TRBV2 to TRBJ2-7; D gene ambiguous. The V gene lost 3 bases and the J gene lost 0 bases, with 6 bases spanning the gap. This CDR3 has 13 amino acids. Germline CDR1 SNHLY, CDR2 FYNNEI. CDR3 nucleotides: TGTGCCAGCAGTGATCTACGCTCCTACGAGCAGTACTTC. It yields the protein CASSDLRSYEQYF. The full variable domain, in which reference TRBV2 and TRBJ2-7 provide the parts outside the CDR3, is EPEVTQTPSHQVTQMGQEVILRCVPISNHLYFYWYRQILGQKVEFLVSFYNNEISEKSEIFDDQFSVERPDGSNFTLKIRSTKLEDSAMYFCASSDLRSYEQYFGPGTRLTVT.

The V call is TRBV12-3 or TRBV12-4, the J call TRBJ1-3; no firm D call. V lost 6 bases and J 7 bases, leaving 4 bases between the germline ends. The CDR3 has 10 amino acids. CDR3 in amino acids: CASRVNTIYF. Here the CDR3 DNA reads TGTGCCAGCAGGGTGAACACCATATATTTT.

This clonotype was counted many times. The chain carries TRBV24-1 and TRBJ2-3; D unclear. CDR1 and CDR2 from the germline V gene are KGHDR and SFDVKD. V lost 1 base and J lost 0, with 10 bases in between. The CDR3 is made up of 16 amino acids. The CDR3 DNA sequence: TGTGCCACCAGTGATTTTACGAGGAGTAGCACAGATACGCAGTATTTT. Its translation: CATSDFTRSSTDTQYF.

Ten or more counts support this clonotype. The J gene is TRBJ1-6, the V gene TRBV14, with D unresolved. V was cut by 1 base and J by 3 bases, with 10 bases left in between. This CDR3 is 16 amino acids long. Germline V gene sequence: CDR1 SGHDN, CDR2 FVKESK. This chain's CDR3 is CASSQGLQLYNSPLHF. The CDR3 nucleotides read TGTGCCAGCAGCCAAGGGTTGCAGCTCTATAATTCACCCCTCCACTTT.

There are many counts of this clonotype. The chain has TRBV28 and TRBJ2-7; D remains unclear. The CDR3 contains 13 residues. The germline V and J ends were trimmed by 6 bases and 2 bases, with 11 bases remaining between them. The germline gives CDR1 MDHEN, CDR2 SYDVKM. The CDR3 spells CASRPHSTYEQYF. The CDR3 DNA follows: TGTGCCAGCAGACCTCACAGCACCTACGAGCAGTACTTC. The entire variable domain, with the rest obtained from reference TRBV28 and TRBJ2-7, is as follows: DVKVTQSSRYLVKRTGEKVFLECVQDMDHENMFWYRQDPGLGLRLIYFSYDVKMKEKGDIPEGYSVSREKKERFSLILESASTNQTSMYLCASRPHSTYEQYFGPGTRLTVT.